The 30 T cell receptor beta chains below come from one sample, sequenced in a study of T-cell reconstitution after alpha-beta-depleted transplantation in children. A TCRbeta library incorporating unique molecular identifiers was prepared. MiXCR, run by TCRdb on the PCR reads, gives a single entry per CDR3 protein. The sample carries 150,000 to 200,000 distinct CDR3 sequences, approximately 6.8% recorded once. The sequenced sample was PBMCs, obtained before TCRalphabeta/CD19-depleted stem cell transplant. The receptors were gathered from a girl less than two years old with combined immunodeficiency, due to receive a stem cell transplant.

This clonotype was recorded many times. The gene calls are TRBV29-1 and TRBJ2-2; unclear D gene. The CDR3 extends over 13 amino acids. V lost 6 bases to trimming and J lost 0 bases, with 8 bases between them. CDR1 is SQVTM and CDR2 is ANQGSEA in the germline V gene. Written as DNA, the CDR3 is TGCAGCGTGACGATCGCGAACACCGGGGAGCTGTTTTTT. Amino acid sequence: CSVTIANTGELFF.

In this sample, this clonotype turned up a few times. The rearrangement uses TRBV19 and TRBJ1-2; D not certain. The V and J ends lost 5 bases and 4 bases respectively, with 11 bases between them. Germline CDR1 is LNHDA and CDR2 is SQIVND (reference sequence). The CDR3 is 13 residues long. The chain's CDR3 is CASSPQNLYGYTF. The CDR3 bases are TGTGCCAGTAGTCCTCAGAACCTCTATGGCTACACCTTC.

This clonotype came up a few times. This chain uses TRBV20-1 with TRBJ2-1, with 8 bases fitting TRBD2. This CDR3 has 16 amino acids. Germline V gene data show CDR1 as DFQATT and CDR2 as SNEGSKA (reference sequence). J was trimmed by 0 bases and V by 4 bases; bases with no gene match: 8. The CDR3 sequence is CSAKKISGNSYNEQFF. DNA of the CDR3: TGCAGTGCTAAAAAAATTAGCGGGAACTCCTACAATGAGCAGTTCTTC.

This clonotype has at least ten counts. The V call is TRBV21-1, the J call TRBJ2-7; TRBD2, the table's D call, was not compared with the DNA. TRBV21-1 is flagged as a pseudogene. The length of the CDR3 is 15 residues. CDR3 DNA sequence: TGTGCCAGCAGCAAAGAGGGCAGGACCACCTACGAGCAGTACTTC. Residues: CASSKEGRTTYEQYF.

In its sample, this clonotype was seen many times. This sequence joins TRBV20-1 and TRBJ1-1; no definite D call. CDR3 length equals 12 residues. Trimming took off 5 bases at V and 4 bases at J, with 11 bases between the two ends. CDR1 is DFQATT and CDR2 is SNEGSKA in the germline V gene (reference sequence). In DNA, the CDR3 is TGCAGTGCTTACACCTTAACCACTGAAGCTTTCTTT. The encoded protein is CSAYTLTTEAFF.

This clonotype showed up many times. The chain links TRBV20-1 to TRBJ2-3; the match to TRBD1 covers 8 bases. CDR1 and CDR2 from the germline V gene are DFQATT and SNEGSKA (reference sequence). CDR3 length: 17 amino acids. With V trimmed by 1 base and J by 2 bases, 11 bases remained unmatched. CDR3 coding DNA: TGCAGTGCTAGAGGAGAGACAGGGGCGAGCTTCACAGATACGCAGTATTTT. This codes for CSARGETGASFTDTQYF.

This clonotype was seen more than once but under ten times. The J gene is TRBJ2-7, the V gene TRBV7-9; 12 bases are a match to TRBD1. The CDR3 is made up of 16 amino acids. Germline V gives CDR1 SEHNR, CDR2 FQNEAQ (reference sequence). V lost 1 base to trimming and J lost 2 bases; unmatched junction nucleotides: 3. For the CDR3, the DNA is TGTGCCAGCAGCTTAGTCCGGGACAGGGGGCCCTACGAGCAGTACTTC. As protein: CASSLVRDRGPYEQYF.

This clonotype has ten or more counts. V gene TRBV6-1 combines with J gene TRBJ2-1, with 10 bases fitting TRBD2. CDR3 size: 14 residues. CDR1 is MNHNS and CDR2 is SASEGT in the germline V gene. After removal of 10 bases from V and 4 bases from J, the junction contained 7 bases not matched to a gene. CDR3 sequence reads: CATEAGGDYNEQFF. Written as DNA, the CDR3 is TGTGCCACTGAAGCGGGGGGGGATTACAATGAGCAGTTCTTC.

Ten or more counts support this clonotype. The chain recombines TRBV5-1 with TRBJ2-3; D gene unclear. Germline V CDR1 and CDR2: SGHRS, YFSETQ. V was pared by 0 bases and J by 5 bases, with 10 bases between. CDR3 length: 14 residues. The DNA of the CDR3 is TGCGCCAGCAGCTTGGACTCGACCGGAGATACGCAGTATTTT. Its protein product is CASSLDSTGDTQYF.

In this sample, this clonotype turned up many times. The chain carries TRBV5-1 and TRBJ2-5; D gene ambiguous. CDR1 and CDR2 (germline): SGHRS, YFSETQ. This CDR3 has 13 residues. V was shortened by 4 bases and J by 5 bases, with 12 bases between the two germline ends. The DNA of the CDR3 is TGCGCCAGCAGCCTTGGTAGATTTGAGACCCAGTACTTC. Amino acid sequence: CASSLGRFETQYF.

Concerning this clonotype: A much larger clone differs from this one at a single base, so this may be a read error. The chain uses TRBV12-3 or TRBV12-4 and TRBJ2-5; possible D gene TRBD2, 6 bases. The CDR3 consists of 13 residues. CDR3 DNA sequence: TGTGCCAGCACCTTGGGCGGGGCGAAGACCCCGTACTTC. Residues: CASTLGGAKTPYF.

This clonotype has at least ten counts. The chain links TRBV20-1 to TRBJ2-7; D uncertain. Trimming left V 1 base short and J 2 bases short, with 9 bases between. The CDR3 extends over 13 amino acids. Germline V lookup: CDR1 DFQATT, CDR2 SNEGSKA (reference sequence). CDR3 in DNA: TGCAGTGCTAGAGGGTCTGGAGCCTACGAGCAGTACTTC. Its translation: CSARGSGAYEQYF.

This clonotype was seen repeatedly, ten times or more. The rearrangement joins TRBV18 to TRBJ1-1; no definite D call. The CDR3 runs to 13 residues. Trimming left V 8 bases short and J 2 bases short, with 12 bases between. Germline V CDR1 and CDR2: KGHSH, LQKENI. CDR3 residues: CASSPDPNTEAFF. CDR3 nucleotides: TGTGCCAGCAGCCCCGACCCTAACACTGAAGCTTTCTTT.

There are many counts of this clonotype. J is TRBJ2-1 and V is TRBV7-9; 8 bases are shared with TRBD2. CDR3 length: 14 residues. Germline trimming cut 5 bases from V and 9 bases from J; bases unmatched to any gene: 9. Germline V gene data show CDR1 as SEHNR and CDR2 as FQNEAQ (reference sequence). In nucleotides, the CDR3 is TGTGCCAGCAGCCCCGGGACTAGTCAAGCTGAGCAGTTCTTC. Translated: CASSPGTSQAEQFF.

This clonotype came up many times. The genes are TRBV28 and TRBJ1-5; TRBD1 is a possible D gene (6 bases). The CDR3 has 14 amino acids. Trimming shortened V by 7 bases and J by 0 bases, and 10 bases separated the two germline ends. Germline assignment: CDR1 MDHEN and CDR2 SYDVKM. The CDR3 spells CASNYRDSNQPQHF. In DNA, the CDR3 is TGTGCCAGCAATTACAGGGATAGCAATCAGCCCCAGCATTTT.

In this sample, this clonotype turned up many times. This sequence joins TRBV28 and TRBJ2-3; 7 positions agree with TRBD2. CDR1 and CDR2 (germline): MDHEN, SYDVKM. This CDR3 has 18 residues. Unmatched junction bases numbered 11, after V lost 2 bases and J lost 0 bases. The CDR3 sequence is CASSLISGGSYSTDTQYF. CDR3 in DNA: TGTGCCAGCAGTTTAATCTCGGGAGGCTCCTATAGCACAGATACGCAGTATTTT.

This chain connects TRBV18 to TRBJ2-1; the D gene is possibly TRBD2 (6 bases). Germline CDR1 is KGHSH and CDR2 is LQKENI. This CDR3 is 16 amino acids long. Trimming removed 4 bases at V and 0 bases at J, with 13 bases between. The CDR3 loop is CASSRDSTSSYNEQFF. The CDR3 nucleotides are TGTGCCAGCTCACGGGACTCGACAAGCTCCTACAATGAGCAGTTCTTC.

The sample holds many counts of this clonotype. V usage is TRBV11-2 and J usage is TRBJ2-3, with TRBD2 identical over 8 bases. There are 20 residues in the CDR3. Per the germline V gene, CDR1 is SGHAT and CDR2 is FQNNGV. Germline trimming cut 1 base from V and 0 bases from J; bases unmatched to any gene: 15. DNA of the CDR3: TGTGCCAGCAGCTTAGTGAGGTGGAGCGGGGGACTTAGAAGCACAGATACGCAGTATTTT. It specifies CASSLVRWSGGLRSTDTQYF.

The table lists this clonotype with many counts. The rearrangement joins TRBV5-1 to TRBJ1-1; D unclear. The CDR3 totals 12 residues. Germline values: CDR1 SGHRS, CDR2 YFSETQ. The germline V and J ends were trimmed by 3 bases and 4 bases, with 7 bases remaining between them. The CDR3 protein is CASSSTGTEAFF. The CDR3 coding sequence is TGCGCCAGCAGCTCAACGGGCACTGAAGCTTTCTTT.

This clonotype was seen ten or more times. This chain links TRBV12-3 or TRBV12-4 with TRBJ1-6, with D unresolved. The V end was cut by 5 bases, the J end by 4 bases, with 15 bases between. This CDR3 is built from 16 residues. The CDR3 spells CASSQILYGYNSPLHF. The CDR3, as DNA: TGTGCCAGCAGTCAGATTCTTTACGGATATAATTCACCCCTCCACTTT.

This clonotype has ten or more counts. The chain uses TRBV11-1 and TRBJ2-1; 8 bases fit TRBD2. The V gene's germline CDR1 is SGHAT and CDR2 FQDESV (reference sequence). Trimming removed 4 bases from V and 0 bases from J; junction bases left unmatched: 8. CDR3 size: 17 residues. The CDR3 sequence is CASSYLAGSHSYNEQFF. As DNA, the CDR3 is TGTGCCAGCAGCTACTTAGCGGGATCTCACTCCTACAATGAGCAGTTCTTC.

This clonotype was seen ten or more times. The chain uses TRBV7-8 and TRBJ2-4, with D unresolved. The CDR3 covers 14 residues. Trimming stripped 2 bases from V and 10 bases from J, with 15 bases between. Germline V lookup: CDR1 SGHVS, CDR2 FQNEAQ. CDR3 in DNA: TGTGCCAGCAGCTTATTCGGAGAAGGAACGATTCAGTACTTC. Translating it yields CASSLFGEGTIQYF.

This clonotype was seen at least ten times. V and J are TRBV7-8 and TRBJ1-1, with unresolved D. Trimming left V 4 bases short and J 6 bases short, with 15 bases between. Germline values: CDR1 SGHVS, CDR2 FQNEAQ. This CDR3 comprises 14 residues. The CDR3 here is CASSSHVASAEAFF. In nucleotides, the CDR3 is TGTGCCAGCAGCTCCCACGTAGCTAGCGCTGAAGCTTTCTTT.

In this sample, this clonotype turned up a few times. The chain employs TRBV5-6 and TRBJ2-3; TRBD1 matches at 8 bases. CDR1 is SGHDT and CDR2 is YYEEEE in the germline V gene. The CDR3 is 15 residues long. Unmatched junction bases numbered 1, after V lost 0 bases and J lost 1 base. CDR3 amino acids: CASSLVTGGTDTQYF. The CDR3 DNA is TGTGCCAGCAGCTTGGTGACAGGGGGCACAGATACGCAGTATTTT. Supplemented by reference TRBV5-6 and TRBJ2-3, the full variable domain reads DAGVTQSPTHLIKTRGQQVTLRCSPKSGHDTVSWYQQALGQGPQFIFQYYEEEERQRGNFPDRFSGHQFPNYSSELNVNALLLGDSALYLCASSLVTGGTDTQYFGPGTRLTVL.

This clonotype has at least ten counts. V and J are TRBV13 and TRBJ2-2; no clear D. The CDR3 contains 14 residues. V was pared by 0 bases and J by 7 bases, with 9 bases between. Germline V gene data show CDR1 as PRHDT and CDR2 as FYEKMQ (reference sequence). CDR3 coding DNA: TGTGCCAGCAGCTTAGGGACCAACGGCGGGGAGCTGTTTTTT. It codes for CASSLGTNGGELFF.

In its sample, this clonotype was seen many times. This chain joins TRBV28 and TRBJ1-4; D unresolved. The germline V gene encodes CDR1 MDHEN and CDR2 SYDVKM. The CDR3 is made up of 16 amino acids. Trimming pared 5 bases from V and 0 bases from J, leaving 13 bases between. Here the CDR3 reads CASSPLTQATNEKLFF. CDR3 coding DNA: TGTGCCAGCAGTCCACTGACTCAGGCAACTAATGAAAAACTGTTTTTT.

This clonotype appeared many times. This rearrangement joins TRBV20-1 to TRBJ1-6; D is undetermined. The CDR3 consists of 17 residues. V was pared by 3 bases and J by 6 bases, with 21 bases between. The germline V gene has CDR1 DFQATT and CDR2 SNEGSKA (reference sequence). CDR3 loop: CSASLEGGRQVNSPLHF. The CDR3 nucleotides are TGCAGTGCTAGTCTTGAAGGCGGCCGCCAGGTTAATTCACCCCTCCACTTT.

This clonotype was seen ten or more times. The chain combines TRBV20-1 with TRBJ2-1; tentatively, D is TRBD2 (5 bases). Germline CDR1 DFQATT, CDR2 SNEGSKA (reference sequence). This CDR3 spans 13 amino acids. V was clipped by 2 bases and J by 3 bases, with 8 bases between them. CDR3 bases: TGCAGTGCTAGAATACTAGTCTACAATGAGCAGTTCTTC. This gives the protein CSARILVYNEQFF.

This clonotype has a count of ten or more. CDR3 sequence reads: CSVPWGDEQYF. CDR3 nucleotide sequence: TGCAGCGTCCCGTGGGGGGACGAGCAGTACTTC. This chain joins TRBV29-1 and TRBJ2-7, with a possible D match to TRBD2 (6 bases). Germline CDR1 SQVTM, CDR2 ANQGSEA. V lost 6 bases to trimming and J lost 5 bases, with 11 bases between them. The CDR3 runs to 11 residues.

The sample holds many counts of this clonotype. CDR3 amino acids: CASSLDPTSTDTQYF. The CDR3 DNA sequence: TGTGCCAGCAGCTTGGACCCGACTAGCACAGATACGCAGTATTTT. This chain joins TRBV7-2 and TRBJ2-3; D gene unclear. Germline values: CDR1 SGHTA, CDR2 FQGNSA. Trimming removed 3 bases from V and 0 bases from J, with 10 bases in between. The CDR3 length is 15 residues.